The 19 T cell receptor beta chains in this list originate from one sample, sequenced in a study of CD8+ T cells in alopecia areata. Once RNA had been extracted, it was reverse transcribed into cDNA to act as the sequencing template. The table came from immunoSEQ multiplex PCR; TCRdb's copy has only in-frame clones and leaves some out. Of roughly 230,000 clones listed, roughly 40% are singletons. Treatment reported: oral pan-JAK inhibitor, 5-10 mg twice daily. This specimen consisted of CD4+ T cells sorted from blood, obtained between weeks 36 and 40, from a patient treated with tofacitinib. All receptors come from a human donor with alopecia areata.

The chain is built from TRBV30 and TRBJ2-5; weak D call: TRBD2 (5 bases). CDR1 GTSNPN and CDR2 SVGIG come from the germline V gene (reference sequence). V was clipped by 3 bases and J by 2 bases, with 13 bases between them. There are 14 residues in the CDR3. The CDR3 spells CAWSPGGSQETQYF. The DNA of the CDR3 is TGTGCCTGGAGCCCCGGAGGTAGTCAAGAGACCCAGTACTTC.

This clone has just a few counts. The DNA for the CDR3 is TGTGCCAGCAGTGGCAGGAGTAGCGGGGTGTACGAGCAGTACTTC. Translation: CASSGRSSGVYEQYF. The chain uses TRBV2 and TRBJ2-7, with 8 bases identical to TRBD2. This CDR3 region has 15 residues. Germline V gives CDR1 SNHLY, CDR2 FYNNEI. Unmatched junction bases numbered 9, after V lost 4 bases and J lost 4 bases.

The J gene is TRBJ2-3, the V gene TRBV5-1, with a possible D match to TRBD2 (5 bases). The CDR3 length is 15 residues. The V end was cut by 3 bases, the J end by 4 bases, with 15 bases between. CDR1 is SGHRS, CDR2 YFSETQ, per germline. The CDR3 reads CASSSRGAAPDTQYF. In nucleotides, the CDR3 is TGCGCCAGCAGCTCCCGGGGAGCGGCCCCAGATACGCAGTATTTT. Variable domain in full (rest from reference TRBV5-1 and TRBJ2-3): KAGVTQTPRYLIKTRGQQVTLSCSPISGHRSVSWYQQTPGQGLQFLFEYFSETQRNKGNFPGRFSGRQFSNSRSEMNVSTLELGDSALYLCASSSRGAAPDTQYFGPGTRLTVL.

The chain combines TRBV28 with TRBJ1-5, with D uncertain. Germline loops: CDR1 MDHEN, CDR2 SYDVKM. The CDR3 sequence is 12 residues long. V was trimmed by 6 bases and J by 7 bases, leaving 10 bases between them. The CDR3 DNA follows: TGTGCCAGCAGGGGCGGATTCCAGCCCCAGCATTTT. Amino acid sequence: CASRGGFQPQHF.

The chain uses TRBV7-2 and TRBJ2-7; TRBD1 matches at 10 bases. This CDR3 is 13 amino acids long. Losses at the gene ends were 6 bases for V and 5 bases for J; bases not matched to a gene: 4. Per the germline V gene, CDR1 is SGHTA and CDR2 is FQGNSA. The CDR3 loop is CASRQDRGHEQYF. The CDR3 coding sequence is TGTGCCAGCAGACAAGACAGGGGGCACGAGCAGTACTTC.

The rearrangement joins TRBV4-3 to TRBJ2-4, with a tentative D call TRBD2 (6 bases). Germline V gene sequence: CDR1 LGHNA, CDR2 YSLEER. V lost 3 bases and J 7 bases, leaving 13 bases between the germline ends. The CDR3 has 14 amino acids. The CDR3 reads CASSQRGSGNIQYF. The DNA of the CDR3 is TGCGCCAGCAGCCAGCGGGGTTCCGGGAACATTCAGTACTTC.

Here the CDR3 DNA reads TGTGCCAGCAGTCCGAGGGGACAGGGGCGGAACATTCAGTACTTC. This encodes CASSPRGQGRNIQYF. The chain uses TRBV28 and TRBJ2-4; 10 positions match TRBD1. This CDR3 is 15 amino acids long. V trimming: 5 bases; J trimming: 7 bases; junction bases outside the gene matches: 8. CDR1 is MDHEN and CDR2 is SYDVKM in the germline V gene.

The rearrangement links TRBV6-1 to TRBJ1-1; maybe TRBD1 (6 bases). This CDR3 region has 12 residues. Germline V gene sequence: CDR1 MNHNS, CDR2 SASEGT. Trimming pared 8 bases from V and 9 bases from J, leaving 16 bases between. CDR3 loop: CASDMQGTKAFF. The CDR3 DNA reads TGTGCCAGCGACATGCAGGGGACTAAAGCTTTCTTT.

This clone has a handful of counts. The chain couples TRBV20-1 to TRBJ2-5; D may correspond to TRBD1 or TRBD2 (5 bases each). CDR1 is DFQATT, CDR2 SNEGSKA, per germline (reference sequence). V was cut by 8 bases and J by 5 bases, with 12 bases left in between. The CDR3 consists of 11 residues. The CDR3 DNA is TGCAGTCCCCGAGGGGTGGAGACCCAGTACTTC. It specifies CSPRGVETQYF.

This chain uses TRBV2 with TRBJ1-3; no definite D call. CDR3 length equals 13 residues. Trimming removed 8 bases from V and 8 bases from J, with 16 bases in between. The germline CDR1 and CDR2 sequences are SNHLY and FYNNEI. The CDR3 sequence is CASQESPVDTIYF. The CDR3 DNA reads TGTGCCAGCCAAGAAAGCCCGGTCGACACCATATATTTT.

V usage is TRBV18 and J usage is TRBJ1-3; no firm D call. Looked up from germline, CDR1 is KGHSH and CDR2 is LQKENI. The CDR3 totals 14 residues. V was pared by 2 bases and J by 0 bases, with 5 bases between. CDR3 coding DNA: TGTGCCAGCTCACCAACAGACTCTGGAAACACCATATATTTT. Translation gives CASSPTDSGNTIYF.

The chain links TRBV29-1 to TRBJ2-3; 10 bases agree with TRBD2. Germline CDR1 SQVTM, CDR2 ANQGSEA. The CDR3 is 14 amino acids. V was pared by 6 bases and J by 3 bases, with 6 bases of the junction left unmatched. Here the CDR3 DNA reads TGCAGCGTCCCGGGACTAGCGTTTACAGATACGCAGTATTTT. Translated, it gives CSVPGLAFTDTQYF.

This chain uses TRBV7-2 with TRBJ2-7; D is possibly TRBD1 (6 bases). CDR3 size: 14 residues. Germline V lookup: CDR1 SGHTA, CDR2 FQGNSA. The V end was cut by 6 bases, the J end by 0 bases, with 12 bases between. The CDR3 coding sequence is TGTGCCAGCAGGGTGGGGGACACCTCCTACGAGCAGTACTTC. It translates to CASRVGDTSYEQYF.

CDR3 region: CATSRGVGVGNEQFF. CDR3 DNA sequence: TGTGCCACCAGCAGAGGAGTGGGAGTTGGCAATGAGCAGTTCTTC. The chain links TRBV15 to TRBJ2-1; weak D call: TRBD2 (5 bases). Per germline, CDR1 LNHNV and CDR2 YYDKDF (reference sequence). This CDR3 comprises 15 residues. V was clipped by 1 base and J by 6 bases, with 13 bases between them.

The rearrangement joins TRBV15 to TRBJ1-1; D not certain. The germline gives CDR1 LNHNV, CDR2 YYDKDF (reference sequence). The CDR3 totals 15 residues. V lost 5 bases and J lost 8, with 21 bases in between. Written as DNA, the CDR3 is TGTGCCACCAGCCGAGCCCCGGGCGGAGAATACGAAGCTTTCTTT. This translates into CATSRAPGGEYEAFF.

This clone has a count of ten or more. J is TRBJ2-7 and V is TRBV23-1, with D possibly being TRBD1 (7 bases). TRBV23-1 is known as an ORF, though its function is uncertain. The CDR3 is 16 amino acids. The V gene lost 4 bases and the J gene lost 1 base, with 17 bases spanning the gap. In DNA, the CDR3 is TGCGCCAGCAGTCCCCCCGGGGGCAGGGGGTCCTACGAGCAGTACTTC. Amino acids: CASSPPGGRGSYEQYF.

J is TRBJ2-7 and V is TRBV30; D is uncertain. CDR1 GTSNPN and CDR2 SVGIG come from the germline V gene (reference sequence). This CDR3 contains 13 residues. The V end lost 4 bases, the J end lost 2 bases, and 12 bases lay between the germline ends. The CDR3 sequence: CAWNMGVTYEQYF. The CDR3 DNA reads TGTGCCTGGAATATGGGTGTCACCTACGAGCAGTACTTC.

V usage is TRBV7-2 and J usage is TRBJ1-5; D is undetermined. From germline, CDR1 is SGHTA and CDR2 FQGNSA. The length of the CDR3 is 14 residues. Deletions cut 3 bases from V and 4 bases from J, with 10 bases between. CDR3 coding DNA: TGTGCCAGCAGCTTGAATATGGGGAATCAGCCCCAGCATTTT. It translates to CASSLNMGNQPQHF.

The J gene is TRBJ1-1, the V gene TRBV11-1; D not certain. From germline, CDR1 is SGHAT and CDR2 FQDESV (reference sequence). V lost 2 bases and J 10 bases, leaving 11 bases between the germline ends. The CDR3 totals 12 residues. The CDR3 here is CASSLLSGGAFF. The CDR3, as DNA: TGTGCCAGCAGCTTATTGAGTGGAGGAGCTTTCTTT.